This T cell receptor (beta chain) stems from a study of cytomegalovirus exposure and HLA in healthy donors. Points on this clone: Its antigen is unidentified.

Study findings and constraints: In a later analysis, TCR beta V- and J-gene trimming showed a link to a missense DCLRE1C variant. TCR beta sequences numbering under 20,000 were associated with HLA alleles at 0.05 false discovery rate in a later analysis.

V lost 4 bases to trimming and J lost 4 bases, with 20 bases between them. The CDR3 runs 17 residues. Germline V gene lookup returns CDR1 SGHDT and CDR2 YYEEEE. The PCR had 60 Vbeta and 13 Jbeta primers. Assay used: immunoSEQ multiplex PCR; TCRdb lists only in-frame clones, some missing. The sample has some 60,000 clones, over 70% seen once. This clonotype originated in a woman aged 40 to 50 in good health and CMV-seronegative. Sequenced: PBMCs. This chain uses TRBV5-6 with TRBJ2-2; weak D call: TRBD1 (5 bases). CDR3 DNA: TGTGCCAGCAGCCCTGGGGTATGGGCCAGGGTCACCGGGGAGCTGTTTTTT. It translates to CASSPGVWARVTGELFF.